This TCR beta chain was sequenced in a study of CD8+CD57+ T cells in acquired aplastic anemia. CDR1 and CDR2 from the germline V gene are SGDLS and YYNGEE. V lost 5 bases and J 4 bases, leaving 21 bases between the germline ends. The CDR3 extends over 16 amino acids. The study profiled TCR beta VDJ and CDR3 using genomic DNA as template. In TCRdb, the reads were re-called with MiXCR into one record per CDR3 protein. The sample lists approximately 160,000 distinct CDR3 sequences, around 43% occurring once. Before being chosen for sequencing, patients had shown CD8+CD57+ cell expansion by flow cytometry. Patient blood was sampled before any therapy had been received.

The sequencing sample was made of sorted CD4+, CD8+, or CD8+CD57+ T cells (not recorded which) from PBMCs. The TCR was taken from a human donor with aplastic anemia. This chain connects TRBV9 to TRBJ2-5; TRBD1 might be the D (6 bases). The CDR3 here is CASSYLAAGQRETQYF. CDR3 coding DNA: TGTGCCAGCAGTTACCTGGCGGCAGGACAGCGAGAGACCCAGTACTTC.